Sequencing of this T cell receptor beta chain was carried out in a study of T-cell reconstitution after alpha-beta-depleted transplantation in children. Study results and limitations: About two months after transplant, alpha-beta T cells reportedly came from several hundred expanded graft clones. When one year had passed after transplant, most T-cell counts and diversity came from newly produced T cells. Some patients owed their high day-60 TCRbeta diversity to surviving recipient T cells and thymic progenitors.

Worth noting for this clonotype: Its antigen is unidentified.

The CDR3 length is 17 residues. Germline-derived CDR1 and CDR2 are LGHNA and YSLEER. Trimming removed 0 bases from V and 5 bases from J, with 17 bases in between. Unique molecular identifiers featured in how the TCRbeta library was prepared. In TCRdb, the PCR reads were re-called with MiXCR into one record per CDR3 protein. The sample carries 540,000 or so distinct CDR3 sequences, approximately 22% recorded once. The chain has TRBV4-3 and TRBJ2-1; the D gene is possibly TRBD2 (6 bases). The sequence was obtained from a boy under two years old who had a stem cell transplant for acute myeloid leukemia, so the T cells may come from the graft donor. Sequenced here: PBMCs, mostly from graft donor cells, sampled 360 days after TCRalphabeta/CD19-depleted stem cell transplant. The chain's CDR3 is CASSQDGIGDWNNEQFF. The CDR3, as DNA: TGCGCCAGCAGCCAAGACGGAATTGGGGACTGGAACAATGAGCAGTTCTTC.